The next 9 T cell receptor beta chains were all read from a single sample in a study of naive and memory T cell subsets. Whole-study findings and limits: A few larger clonotypes appeared in naive repertoires, especially CD8, possibly memory cells re-expressing CD45RA.

Both TRBC1 and TRBC2 were covered by a beta constant-region primer of two equimolar oligonucleotides. The ligated cDNA underwent four PCR rounds using SP2 and nested alpha and beta constant-region primers. Using its own MiXCR run on the UMI-ligation and nested PCR reads, TCRdb lists one record per CDR3 protein. The table lists 120,000 to 150,000 distinct CDR3 sequences, approximately 20% of them singletons. These TCRs are of unknown antigen specificity. The sample taken for sequencing was naive CD8+ T cells from blood. These receptors came from a human donor in good health.

V gene TRBV19 combines with J gene TRBJ2-7, with a possible D match to TRBD1 (5 bases). CDR1 and CDR2 from the germline V gene are LNHDA and SQIVND (reference sequence). Trimming removed 5 bases at V and 4 bases at J, with 12 bases between. The CDR3 length is 13 residues. This CDR3 is CASSFSQGYEQYF. The DNA of the CDR3 is TGTGCCAGTAGTTTCTCCCAGGGATACGAGCAGTACTTC.

This chain uses TRBV6-5 with TRBJ1-2; TRBD1 might be the D (5 bases). Trimming stripped 3 bases from V and 4 bases from J, with 9 bases between. CDR1 and CDR2 from the germline V gene are MNHEY and SVGAGI. This CDR3 comprises 13 residues. The CDR3 DNA reads as TGTGCCAGCAGTTATAGACAGTTCTATGGCTACACCTTC. It is translated as CASSYRQFYGYTF.

This clonotype occurred a few times. The chain uses TRBV5-4 and TRBJ2-1; TRBD2 agrees at 9 bases. Germline CDR1 and CDR2: SGHNT and YYREEE (reference sequence). The CDR3 runs to 16 residues. Trimming at V came to 8 bases and at J to 0 bases, leaving 9 bases not matched to a gene. The CDR3 region is CARGLAQISSYNEQFF. The CDR3 coding sequence is TGTGCCAGAGGACTAGCGCAAATAAGCTCCTACAATGAGCAGTTCTTC.

This clonotype was seen a handful of times. One end of the junction fails to match germline, which may point to a read error. This chain connects TRBV29-1 to TRBJ2-7, with D perhaps TRBD1 (5 bases). This CDR3 contains 11 residues. Germline CDR1 reads SQVTM; CDR2 reads ANQGSEA. This chain's CDR3 is CSVEVPDSQVF. CDR3 coding DNA: TGCAGCGTTGAAGTCCCCGACAGCCAAGTCTTC.

This clonotype has a handful of counts. The gene calls are TRBV3-1 and TRBJ2-1; no firm D call. This CDR3 has 15 amino acids. V lost 0 bases and J 4 bases, leaving 10 bases between the germline ends. Germline CDR1 is LGHDT and CDR2 is YNNKEL (reference sequence). The CDR3 reads CASSQESGPYNEQFF. CDR3 DNA: TGTGCCAGCAGCCAAGAATCCGGGCCGTACAATGAGCAGTTCTTC.

This clonotype has just a few counts. The J gene is TRBJ2-1, the V gene TRBV7-8, with D unclear. The germline V and J ends were trimmed by 1 base and 2 bases, with 9 bases remaining between them. The CDR3 is made up of 15 amino acids. Germline V gene lookup returns CDR1 SGHVS and CDR2 FQNEAQ. The CDR3 nucleotides read TGTGCCAGCAGCTTAGTGGGGAATGCCTACAATGAGCAGTTCTTC. It codes for CASSLVGNAYNEQFF.

The chain uses TRBV4-2 and TRBJ2-1; maybe TRBD1 (6 bases). Trimming shortened V by 7 bases and J by 2 bases, and 15 bases separated the two germline ends. The CDR3 runs 15 residues. CDR1 is LGHNA and CDR2 is YNFKEQ in the germline V gene. The CDR3 DNA sequence: TGTGCCAGCATCCACACAGGGATCGCCTACAATGAGCAGTTCTTC. This translates into CASIHTGIAYNEQFF.

V gene TRBV12-3 or TRBV12-4 combines with J gene TRBJ1-1; the match to TRBD1 covers 8 bases. The CDR3 contains 15 residues. V lost 2 bases, J lost 1 base, and 3 bases stayed unmatched. The CDR3 DNA is TGTGCCAGCAGTTTAATAGGACAGGGGAACACTGAAGCTTTCTTT. Protein sequence: CASSLIGQGNTEAFF.

CDR3 in DNA: TGTGCCACCCAGACTCGCGGGACAACCAATTCTGGGGCCAACGTCCTGACTTTC. Residues: CATQTRGTTNSGANVLTF. This chain uses TRBV15 with TRBJ2-6, with D perhaps matching TRBD1 or TRBD2 (6 bases each). CDR3 length: 18 amino acids. The ends were cut back, 8 bases at V and 1 base at J, with 21 bases in the middle. CDR1 is LNHNV and CDR2 is YYDKDF in the germline V gene (reference sequence).